This TCR beta chain derives from a study of OX40 agonist ivuxolimab in advanced cancers. As concerns this clone: Its antigen is not identified.

Per the germline V gene, CDR1 is MGHDK and CDR2 is SYGVNS. The CDR3 contains 13 residues. The V gene lost 5 bases and the J gene lost 4 bases, with 9 bases spanning the gap. Study-wide points: A proportion of nonresponders additionally exhibited low normalized T-cell clonal expansion.

TCRdb's table, derived via immunoSEQ multiplex PCR, lists solely in-frame clones and lacks some. The sample has roughly 41,000 clones; roughly 90% are singletons. The TCR comes from an adult with an advanced solid tumor such as melanoma, head and neck, liver or kidney cancer. Sequenced here: CD4+ or CD8+ T cells sorted from blood, sampled in a trial of the OX40 agonist ivuxolimab. The chain couples TRBV25-1 to TRBJ2-1; D gene ambiguous. The CDR3, as DNA: TGTGCCAGCAGTACCGGAAAATACAATGAGCAGTTCTTC. It yields the protein CASSTGKYNEQFF.